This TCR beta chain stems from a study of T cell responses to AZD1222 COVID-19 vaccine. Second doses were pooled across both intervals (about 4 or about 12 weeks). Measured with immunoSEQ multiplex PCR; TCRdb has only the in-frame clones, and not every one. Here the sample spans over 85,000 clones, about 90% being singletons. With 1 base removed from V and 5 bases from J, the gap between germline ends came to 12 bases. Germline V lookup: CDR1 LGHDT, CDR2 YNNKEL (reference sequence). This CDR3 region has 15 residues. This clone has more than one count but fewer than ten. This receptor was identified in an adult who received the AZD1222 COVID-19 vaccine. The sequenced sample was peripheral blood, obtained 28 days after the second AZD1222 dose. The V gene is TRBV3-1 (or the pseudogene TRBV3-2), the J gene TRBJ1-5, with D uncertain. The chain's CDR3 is CASSQGPPPHQPQHF. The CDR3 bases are TGTGCCAGCAGCCAAGGTCCGCCGCCTCATCAGCCCCAGCATTTT.